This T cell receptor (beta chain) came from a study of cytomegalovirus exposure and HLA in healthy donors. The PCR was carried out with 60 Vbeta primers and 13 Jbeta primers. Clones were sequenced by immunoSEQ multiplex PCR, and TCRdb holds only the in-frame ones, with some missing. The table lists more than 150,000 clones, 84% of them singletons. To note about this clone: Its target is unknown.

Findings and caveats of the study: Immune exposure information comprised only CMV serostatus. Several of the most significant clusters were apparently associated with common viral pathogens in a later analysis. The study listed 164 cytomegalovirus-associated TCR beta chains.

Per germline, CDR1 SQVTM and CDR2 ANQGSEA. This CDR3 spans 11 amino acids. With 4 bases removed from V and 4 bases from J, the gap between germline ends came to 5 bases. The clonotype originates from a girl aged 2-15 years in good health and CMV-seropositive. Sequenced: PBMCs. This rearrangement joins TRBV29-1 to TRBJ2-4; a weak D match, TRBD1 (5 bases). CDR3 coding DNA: TGCAGCGTTGGACAGAAAAACATTCAGTACTTC. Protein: CSVGQKNIQYF.